The 14 T cell receptor beta chains given below trace back to one sample, sequenced in a study of blood T cells in healthy people across ages. With a J-beta primer mix and a sample-barcoded 5' primer, a second PCR ran about 7 to 12 cycles. TCRdb recomputed calls from the 5' RACE reads with MiXCR, one row per CDR3 protein. The repertoire holds around 990,000 distinct CDR3 sequences, with 35% to 40% as singletons. The sample was blood. Every receptor here comes from a man between 18 and 35 years old in good health.

The CDR3 DNA is TGTGCCAGCAGGAGGGGGGACTATCAGCCCCAGCATTTT. This encodes CASRRGDYQPQHF. The chain couples TRBV2 to TRBJ1-5; the D gene is possibly TRBD1 (6 bases). Trimming cost V 6 bases and J 5 bases, with 11 bases left between them. Germline values: CDR1 SNHLY, CDR2 FYNNEI. CDR3 length equals 13 residues.

This clonotype was picked up a small number of times. This sequence joins TRBV20-1 and TRBJ1-5; D remains unclear. Germline CDR1 DFQATT, CDR2 SNEGSKA (reference sequence). V was cut by 3 bases and J by 1 base, with 13 bases left in between. The CDR3 is 15 amino acids. Here the CDR3 reads CSASSAHLSNQPQHF. The CDR3 nucleotides read TGCAGTGCTAGTTCCGCTCACCTCAGCAATCAGCCCCAGCATTTT.

In its sample, this clonotype was seen many times. A much more abundant neighbour one base away suggests this may be a read error. The rearrangement links TRBV7-9 to TRBJ2-7, with D maybe TRBD2 (6 bases). Germline values: CDR1 SEHNR, CDR2 FQNEAQ (reference sequence). CDR3 size: 14 residues. Trimming removed 2 bases at V and 3 bases at J, with 11 bases between. CDR3 bases: TGTGCCAGCAGCTTAAGGGCGGGATTCTACGAGCAGTACTTC. Protein: CASSLRAGFYEQYF.

This clonotype was observed a few times. The V gene is TRBV27, the J gene TRBJ1-4; 8 bases align to TRBD1. The CDR3 is 16 amino acids. Germline CDR1 is MNHEY and CDR2 is SMNVEV (reference sequence). With 4 bases clipped from V and 4 bases from J, the junction kept 8 bases outside the gene matches. CDR3 nucleotides: TGTGCCAGCAGTTCCGTGAACAGGGGGATTAATGAAAAACTGTTTTTT. Its translation: CASSSVNRGINEKLFF.

The CDR3 DNA sequence: TGTGCCAGCAGCCAAGACGGGACGCACAATGAGCAGTTCTTC. This sequence encodes CASSQDGTHNEQFF. V gene TRBV4-2 combines with J gene TRBJ2-1, with D perhaps TRBD1 or TRBD2 (5 bases each). The CDR3 runs 14 residues. Per germline, CDR1 LGHNA and CDR2 YNFKEQ. V lost 0 bases to trimming and J lost 5 bases, with 8 bases between them.

The gene calls are TRBV4-2 and TRBJ1-6; unclear D gene. V was cut by 0 bases and J by 7 bases, with 13 bases left in between. Germline assignment: CDR1 LGHNA and CDR2 YNFKEQ. The CDR3 consists of 16 residues. CDR3 protein: CASSQERALSNSPLHF. The CDR3, as DNA: TGTGCCAGCAGCCAAGAAAGGGCACTCTCGAATTCACCCCTCCACTTT.

The chain has TRBV6-5 and TRBJ1-6; the D gene is possibly TRBD1 (5 bases). The CDR3 loop spans 15 amino acids. Trimming shortened V by 7 bases and J by 5 bases, and 15 bases separated the two germline ends. Germline V gene lookup returns CDR1 MNHEY and CDR2 SVGAGI. The CDR3 bases are TGTGCCAGCACCCCGGGACGGGTTGATAATTCACCCCTCCACTTT. It translates to CASTPGRVDNSPLHF.

This clonotype was seen many times. Given a much more abundant clone one base away, this may be a read error. The chain carries TRBV7-2 and TRBJ2-3; D gene unclear. The germline CDR1 and CDR2 sequences are SGHTA and FQGNSA. The CDR3 has 12 residues. Trimming cost V 5 bases and J 2 bases, with 5 bases left between them. The DNA for the CDR3 is TGTGCCAGCAGCCCAATCACAGATACGCAGTATTTT. Its protein product is CASSPITDTQYF. Full variable domain (missing parts from reference TRBV7-2 and TRBJ2-3): GAGVSQSPSNKVTEKGKDVELRCDPISGHTALYWYRQSLGQGLEFLIYFQGNSAPDKSGLPSDRFSAERTGGSVSTLTIQRTQQEDSAVYLCASSPITDTQYFGPGTRLTVL.

This chain joins TRBV10-3 and TRBJ2-5; unclear D gene. The end of the DNA is better explained by TRBJ2-7, so the J call may be wrong. Germline CDR1 ENHRY, CDR2 SYGVKD. The CDR3 runs 13 residues. This CDR3 is CAISESNPGEQYF. DNA for the CDR3: TGTGCCATCAGTGAGTCGAACCCAGGCGAGCAGTACTTC.

This clonotype has just a few counts. The V and J genes are TRBV5-5 and TRBJ1-4; no firm D call. The CDR3 spans 17 residues. V was pared by 2 bases and J by 0 bases, with 14 bases between. The germline gives CDR1 SGHKS, CDR2 YYEKEE (reference sequence). The CDR3 nucleotides read TGTGCCAGCAGCTTAACTGACGGGAAAACAACTAATGAAAAACTGTTTTTT. Its protein product is CASSLTDGKTTNEKLFF.

The rearrangement joins TRBV5-1 to TRBJ2-1; the D gene could be TRBD1 or TRBD2 (6 bases each). Germline CDR1 and CDR2: SGHRS and YFSETQ. Trimming cost V 0 bases and J 8 bases, with 12 bases left between them. The CDR3 spans 14 residues. The CDR3 nucleotides read TGCGCCAGCAGCTTGGAAGGGGGGATCTATGAGCAGTTCTTC. Residues: CASSLEGGIYEQFF.

The chain recombines TRBV7-3 with TRBJ2-1; D possibly corresponds to TRBD1 (6 bases). This CDR3 has 14 amino acids. Trimming shortened V by 5 bases and J by 8 bases, and 16 bases separated the two germline ends. Germline V gene lookup returns CDR1 SGHTA and CDR2 FQGTGA. The DNA of the CDR3 is TGTGCCAGCAGCATCAGACAGGATGCAGATGAGCAGTTCTTC. Amino acids: CASSIRQDADEQFF.

This clonotype was counted between two and nine times. The CDR3 here is CASSLGPGVHTEAFF. CDR3 nucleotide sequence: TGTGCCAGCAGCTTAGGTCCGGGTGTGCACACTGAAGCTTTCTTT. V is TRBV7-8 and J is TRBJ1-1, with unresolved D. This CDR3 region has 15 residues. V shed 1 base and J shed 3 bases, with 12 bases lying between them. From germline, CDR1 is SGHVS and CDR2 FQNEAQ.

V and J are TRBV4-1 and TRBJ2-5; 8 bases are a match to TRBD2. The CDR3 is made up of 14 amino acids. Germline assignment: CDR1 MGHRA and CDR2 YSYEKL. Trimming took 8 bases from V and 11 from J; bases not matched to a gene: 16. The CDR3 DNA sequence: TGCGCCAGCCGCCTACGGGGGGGCTCGAATGAGCAGTACTTC. This gives the protein CASRLRGGSNEQYF.